This entry is about one TCR beta chain. TCR beta CDR3 amplified by multiplex PCR from roughly 1,100 ng genomic DNA. Data came from immunoSEQ multiplex PCR; TCRdb stores just in-frame clones and leaves some out. Seen in this sample are 25,000 to 35,000 clones; the ten most common clones hold about 8%. This record belongs to a study of T cells in women clearing cervical HPV infection. Study context: Donors had HPV16-related CIN3 or worse; 2 had invasive cancer. With HLA typing for only a few women, HLA confounding remains possible.

This clonotype originated in a woman between 18 and 69 years old with a cervical HPV16 infection that either progressed to CIN3+ or cleared (not recorded which). The sequencing input was blood buffy coat.

The CDR3 bases that were read are TGTGCCAGCAGCTTGTCAGGGGAGGGCTATGGC. Its protein is CASSLSGEGYG. The CDR3 as a whole reads CASSLSGEGYGYTF. The rearrangement links TRBV5-5 to TRBJ1-2, with TRBD1 as a possible D gene (6 bases). The read finishes 3 residues shy of the CDR3 end, and the germline J gene is used to complete it. The CDR3 contains 14 residues. The V end lost 1 base, the J end lost 4 bases, and 11 bases lay between the germline ends. CDR1 and CDR2 (germline): SGHKS, YYEKEE (reference sequence).